Below, 3 T cell receptor beta chains from the same sample are listed, as sequenced in a study of Ad26.COV2.S vaccination and SARS-CoV-2 variants. Here immunoSEQ multiplex PCR was the method, and the copy in TCRdb shows in-frame clones only, minus some. The data hold roughly 410,000 clones, with around four fifths observed a single time. Treatment of the sample: 19 received Ad26.COV2.S at low or high dose, single or two shots; roughly five received placebo; per-sample allocation not given. At day 63 after the first vaccine or placebo injection, samples were drawn. The specimen comprised peripheral blood, sampled in a trial of Ad26.COV2.S vaccine versus placebo. The receptor set was obtained from a person aged 18-60 years who received the Ad26.COV2.S COVID-19 vaccine or a placebo.

The chain employs TRBV15 and TRBJ2-3; D remains unclear. V lost 1 base and J 6 bases, leaving 11 bases between the germline ends. In germline, CDR1 is LNHNV, CDR2 YYDKDF (reference sequence). This CDR3 contains 14 residues. The CDR3 loop reads CATSRGRIGDTQYF. CDR3 DNA sequence: TGTGCCACCAGCAGAGGCCGGATAGGGGATACGCAGTATTTT.

The chain combines TRBV13 with TRBJ2-1; D gene ambiguous. The V gene's germline CDR1 is PRHDT and CDR2 FYEKMQ (reference sequence). The CDR3 is 14 residues long. CDR3 in amino acids: CATLEITWDNEQFF. Written as DNA, the CDR3 is TGTGCGACTTTGGAGATCACGTGGGACAATGAGCAGTTCTTC.

The chain links TRBV19 to TRBJ2-2, with 7 bases identical to TRBD2. Germline CDR1 LNHDA, CDR2 SQIVND (reference sequence). This CDR3 is built from 16 residues. V was clipped by 3 bases and J by 2 bases; unmatched bases: 6. The CDR3: CASSIFSGPNTGELFF. Here the CDR3 DNA reads TGTGCCAGTAGTATTTTTAGCGGGCCCAACACCGGGGAGCTGTTTTTT.